Listed here are 32 T cell receptor beta chains from one sample, sequenced in a study of CD8+ T cells in alopecia areata. RNA extraction was followed by reverse transcription into cDNA, which acted as the sequencing template. The table came from immunoSEQ multiplex PCR; TCRdb's copy has only in-frame clones and leaves some out. The data contain 95,000 to 120,000 clones, 55% to 60% of them singletons. Source material: NKG2D-low CD8+ T cells sorted from blood. The receptors derive from a human donor with alopecia areata.

This clone was detected a few times. The chain joins TRBV19 to TRBJ1-4, with 7 bases aligning to TRBD1. V trimming: 6 bases; J trimming: 5 bases; junction bases outside the gene matches: 15. Germline CDR1 and CDR2: LNHDA and SQIVND (reference sequence). This CDR3 has 17 amino acids. CDR3 nucleotide sequence: TGTGCCAGTAGCCCCCTCCGACAGGGTTCAAGAAATGAAAAACTGTTTTTT. Protein sequence: CASSPLRQGSRNEKLFF. The whole variable domain, filled in from reference TRBV19 and TRBJ1-4, reads DGGITQSPKYLFRKEGQNVTLSCEQNLNHDAMYWYRQDPGQGLRLIYYSQIVNDFQKGDIAEGYSVSREKKESFPLTVTSAQKNPTAFYLCASSPLRQGSRNEKLFFGSGTQLSVL.

The genes are TRBV30 and TRBJ2-7; 8 positions match TRBD2. V lost 8 bases and J lost 5; bases outside the gene matches: 11. The CDR3 spans 13 residues. Germline lookup yields CDR1 GTSNPN and CDR2 SVGIG (reference sequence). As DNA, the CDR3 is TGTGCCGGAGTGGCGGACGGGAGGGACGAGCAGTACTTC. This gives the protein CAGVADGRDEQYF.

The chain uses TRBV7-6 and TRBJ2-5; 10 nucleotides match TRBD1. The length of the CDR3 is 16 residues. Germline CDR1 is SGHVS and CDR2 is FNYEAQ. Trimming cost V 5 bases and J 3 bases; bases outside gene matches: 9. CDR3 region: CASSHSRTGGKETQYF. The CDR3 DNA sequence: TGTGCCAGCAGCCACTCTCGGACAGGGGGAAAAGAGACCCAGTACTTC. Full variable domain (remainder filled in from reference TRBV7-6 and TRBJ2-5): GAGVSQSPRYKVTKRGQDVALRCDPISGHVSLYWYRQALGQGPEFLTYFNYEAQQDKSGLPNDRFSAERPEGSISTLTIQRTEQRDSAMYRCASSHSRTGGKETQYFGPGTRLLVL.

V is TRBV6-1 and J is TRBJ1-1, with 8 bases identical to TRBD1. Germline lookup yields CDR1 MNHNS and CDR2 SASEGT. The CDR3 length is 14 residues. V was clipped by 5 bases and J by 1 base; unmatched bases: 3. CDR3 DNA: TGTGCCAGCAGTTGGGACAGGACGAACACTGAAGCTTTCTTT. Amino acid sequence: CASSWDRTNTEAFF.

About this clone itself: The same CDR3 arises from other DNA sequences in this sample as well. This chain connects TRBV28 to TRBJ2-7; D gene unclear. The germline V gene encodes CDR1 MDHEN and CDR2 SYDVKM. V was shortened by 8 bases and J by 1 base, with 12 bases between the two germline ends. The CDR3 consists of 13 residues. The CDR3: CASRPGRSYEQYF. In DNA form, the CDR3 reads TGTGCCAGCCGCCCAGGACGGTCCTACGAGCAGTACTTC.

The rearrangement joins TRBV25-1 to TRBJ1-2; perhaps TRBD1 as D (5 bases). Per the germline V gene, CDR1 is MGHDK and CDR2 is SYGVNS. The CDR3 has 13 amino acids. Between the trimmed V and J ends, which lost 6 bases and 5 bases, there was a span of 13 bases. As DNA, the CDR3 is TGTGCCAGCAGCTCTGGGACCCCTTATGGCTACACCTTC. Translated: CASSSGTPYGYTF.

In its sample, this clone was seen a few times. The chain links TRBV7-9 to TRBJ2-1, with TRBD2 matching 11 bases. J lost 8 bases, V lost 5 bases, and 8 bases had no gene match. Looked up from germline, CDR1 is SEHNR and CDR2 is FQNEAQ (reference sequence). CDR3 size: 15 residues. CDR3 protein: CASSPGLAGGYEQFF. The CDR3 DNA follows: TGTGCCAGCAGCCCCGGCCTAGCGGGAGGATATGAGCAGTTCTTC.

The table lists this clone with a few counts. The rearrangement joins TRBV5-1 to TRBJ2-7, with D perhaps matching TRBD1 or TRBD2 (6 bases each). The CDR3 consists of 15 residues. CDR1 is SGHRS, CDR2 YFSETQ, per germline. V was clipped by 0 bases and J by 3 bases, with 13 bases between them. CDR3 nucleotides: TGCGCCAGCAGCTTGGAACAGGGAGGATTCTACGAGCAGTACTTC. This encodes CASSLEQGGFYEQYF. The variable domain in full, completed from reference TRBV5-1 and TRBJ2-7, reads KAGVTQTPRYLIKTRGQQVTLSCSPISGHRSVSWYQQTPGQGLQFLFEYFSETQRNKGNFPGRFSGRQFSNSRSEMNVSTLELGDSALYLCASSLEQGGFYEQYFGPGTRLTVT.

The CDR3 DNA reads TGTGCCAGCAGCGACCCGACTAGCGCGAACACCGGGGAGCTGTTTTTT. Encoded protein: CASSDPTSANTGELFF. The chain employs TRBV9 and TRBJ2-2; 8 bases fit TRBD2. This CDR3 comprises 16 residues. With V trimmed by 3 bases and J by 0 bases, 4 bases remained unmatched. Germline loops: CDR1 SGDLS, CDR2 YYNGEE.

This clone has a handful of counts. The rearrangement joins TRBV28 to TRBJ2-3; TRBD1 or TRBD2 may be the D gene (5 bases each). V was clipped by 3 bases and J by 4 bases, with 8 bases between them. This CDR3 spans 13 amino acids. Germline lookup yields CDR1 MDHEN and CDR2 SYDVKM. The CDR3 sequence is CASSFRGADTQYF. The CDR3 DNA follows: TGTGCCAGCAGTTTTAGAGGGGCAGATACGCAGTATTTT.

This chain connects TRBV29-1 to TRBJ2-1; weak D call: TRBD2 (5 bases). Between the trimmed V and J ends, which lost 1 base and 3 bases, there was a span of 7 bases. This CDR3 has 13 amino acids. Per germline, CDR1 SQVTM and CDR2 ANQGSEA. Written as DNA, the CDR3 is TGCAGCGTTGAAGTTGCGGGCTACAATGAGCAGTTCTTC. Protein sequence: CSVEVAGYNEQFF.

For the CDR3, the DNA is TGCGCCAGCAGCTGGGTAGGCCACAATGAGCAGTTCTTC. It yields the protein CASSWVGHNEQFF. This chain links TRBV5-1 with TRBJ2-1; D not resolved. CDR1 is SGHRS and CDR2 is YFSETQ in the germline V gene. The CDR3 sequence is 13 residues long. Deletions cut 3 bases from V and 5 bases from J, with 9 bases between.

The chain carries TRBV27 and TRBJ2-2; the D gene could be TRBD1 or TRBD2 (5 bases each). Germline CDR1 and CDR2: MNHEY and SMNVEV (reference sequence). The CDR3 is 15 amino acids. The V end lost 5 bases, the J end lost 4 bases, and 14 bases lay between the germline ends. CDR3 sequence: CASSRRDVVTGELFF. CDR3 bases: TGTGCCAGCAGTCGACGGGACGTGGTCACCGGGGAGCTGTTTTTT.

A few counts support this clone. This chain connects TRBV25-1 to TRBJ1-1, with D unclear. CDR1 MGHDK and CDR2 SYGVNS come from the germline V gene. Between the trimmed V and J ends, which lost 8 bases and 0 bases, there was a span of 10 bases. This CDR3 has 13 amino acids. The CDR3 sequence is CASQQFVNTEAFF. Written as DNA, the CDR3 is TGTGCCAGCCAGCAGTTCGTGAACACTGAAGCTTTCTTT.

J is TRBJ2-5 and V is TRBV28; D is possibly TRBD2 (6 bases). This CDR3 is 12 amino acids long. The germline V and J ends were trimmed by 6 bases and 5 bases, with 10 bases remaining between them. Germline CDR1 and CDR2: MDHEN and SYDVKM. The CDR3 nucleotides read TGTGCCAGCAGGAATGGGGGGGAGACCCAGTACTTC. The encoded protein is CASRNGGETQYF. The full variable domain, with the rest looked up from reference TRBV28 and TRBJ2-5, is DVKVTQSSRYLVKRTGEKVFLECVQDMDHENMFWYRQDPGLGLRLIYFSYDVKMKEKGDIPEGYSVSREKKERFSLILESASTNQTSMYLCASRNGGETQYFGPGTRLLVL.

The chain couples TRBV5-1 to TRBJ1-1; 9 nucleotides agree with TRBD1. From germline, CDR1 is SGHRS and CDR2 YFSETQ. This CDR3 is built from 15 residues. V was pared by 2 bases and J by 4 bases, with 6 bases of the junction left unmatched. The CDR3 region is CASSFRTGASTEAFF. The CDR3, as DNA: TGCGCCAGCAGCTTTCGGACAGGGGCGTCCACTGAAGCTTTCTTT.

The chain joins TRBV5-6 to TRBJ2-1, with D unresolved. The CDR3 spans 13 residues. Trimming removed 4 bases from V and 0 bases from J, with 5 bases in between. Germline V gene sequence: CDR1 SGHDT, CDR2 YYEEEE. In nucleotides, the CDR3 is TGTGCCAGCAGCACGTACTCCTACAATGAGCAGTTCTTC. Translating it yields CASSTYSYNEQFF.

In this sample, this clone turned up a few times. The chain uses TRBV25-1 and TRBJ2-3; D gene unclear. The CDR3 has 15 residues. The V end was cut by 5 bases, the J end by 2 bases, with 14 bases between. Germline V gene sequence: CDR1 MGHDK, CDR2 SYGVNS. The CDR3 DNA reads TGTGCCAGCAGTCCAAGAACTGGTGACACAGATACGCAGTATTTT. It is translated as CASSPRTGDTDTQYF.

This sequence joins TRBV2 and TRBJ2-5; no clear D gene. In germline, CDR1 is SNHLY, CDR2 FYNNEI. CDR3 length: 12 amino acids. V shed 2 bases and J shed 5 bases, with 6 bases lying between them. DNA for the CDR3: TGTGCCAGCAGTGAACCCGTGGAGACCCAGTACTTC. Amino acids: CASSEPVETQYF. Together with reference TRBV2 and TRBJ2-5, the CDR3 gives the full variable domain: EPEVTQTPSHQVTQMGQEVILRCVPISNHLYFYWYRQILGQKVEFLVSFYNNEISEKSEIFDDQFSVERPDGSNFTLKIRSTKLEDSAMYFCASSEPVETQYFGPGTRLLVL.

This clone was detected once. V usage is TRBV27 and J usage is TRBJ2-1; 11 nucleotides match TRBD2. V was clipped by 0 bases and J by 7 bases; unmatched bases: 2. This CDR3 is built from 15 residues. The germline gives CDR1 MNHEY, CDR2 SMNVEV (reference sequence). For the CDR3, the DNA is TGTGCCAGCAGTTTATCACCTAGCGGGGGGAATGAGCAGTTCTTC. Translating it yields CASSLSPSGGNEQFF.

The J gene is TRBJ2-7, the V gene TRBV7-9, with TRBD2 matching over 10 bases. V gave up 5 bases and J gave up 3 bases; unmatched junction bases: 7. The germline gives CDR1 SEHNR, CDR2 FQNEAQ (reference sequence). The CDR3 totals 15 residues. CDR3 in amino acids: CASSPSSGSLYEQYF. In nucleotides, the CDR3 is TGTGCCAGCAGCCCTTCTAGCGGGAGCCTCTACGAGCAGTACTTC.

The chain joins TRBV19 to TRBJ2-7; either TRBD1 or TRBD2 may fit D (5 bases each). The ends were cut back, 3 bases at V and 2 bases at J, with 11 bases in the middle. CDR1 is LNHDA and CDR2 is SQIVND in the germline V gene (reference sequence). The CDR3 extends over 14 amino acids. CDR3 residues: CASSIVGTAYEQYF. In DNA, the CDR3 is TGTGCCAGTAGTATTGTCGGGACGGCCTACGAGCAGTACTTC.

The V call is TRBV6-1, the J call TRBJ2-1; TRBD2 matches 7 bases. This CDR3 spans 15 amino acids. The V gene's germline CDR1 is MNHNS and CDR2 SASEGT. J gave up 7 bases and V 4 bases, and 10 bases lay outside the gene matches. The CDR3 is CASSVVQILANEQFF. The CDR3 DNA follows: TGTGCCAGCAGTGTAGTCCAAATACTAGCGAATGAGCAGTTCTTC.

V is TRBV9 and J is TRBJ2-3; D is ambiguous. V shed 4 bases and J shed 3 bases, with 9 bases lying between them. The germline V gene encodes CDR1 SGDLS and CDR2 YYNGEE. The CDR3 spans 13 residues. CDR3 nucleotide sequence: TGTGCCAGCAGCTCCCGTGGGACAGATACGCAGTATTTT. Translation gives CASSSRGTDTQYF.

The J gene is TRBJ2-7, the V gene TRBV7-8; tentative D call: TRBD2 (6 bases). V lost 10 bases and J 3 bases, leaving 13 bases between the germline ends. Germline V gene sequence: CDR1 SGHVS, CDR2 FQNEAQ. The CDR3 length is 12 residues. CDR3 bases: TGTGCCACTGGGGAGGTGGGCTACGAGCAGTACTTC. It specifies CATGEVGYEQYF.

This clone occurred a few times. The rearrangement joins TRBV4-1 to TRBJ2-1, with TRBD2 matching 10 bases. This CDR3 region has 16 residues. V was clipped by 2 bases and J by 6 bases; unmatched bases: 7. From germline, CDR1 is MGHRA and CDR2 YSYEKL. The CDR3 spells CASSQKLLAGANEQFF. The CDR3 DNA sequence: TGCGCCAGCAGCCAAAAGTTGCTAGCGGGAGCCAATGAGCAGTTCTTC.

J is TRBJ2-3 and V is TRBV7-9; D is uncertain. Germline V gives CDR1 SEHNR, CDR2 FQNEAQ (reference sequence). V lost 5 bases and J lost 7, with 7 bases in between. There are 11 residues in the CDR3. CDR3: CASSQDNTQYF. Here the CDR3 DNA reads TGTGCCAGCAGCCAGGATAATACGCAGTATTTT.

The V and J genes are TRBV10-1 and TRBJ2-1, with 7 positions matching TRBD1. The CDR3 covers 14 residues. CDR1 and CDR2 (germline): WNHNN, SYGVQD (reference sequence). V lost 2 bases, J lost 8 bases, and 6 bases stayed unmatched. The CDR3 sequence is CASSEKGARDEQFF. CDR3 in DNA: TGCGCCAGCAGTGAGAAGGGGGCCCGGGATGAGCAGTTCTTC.

This clone was counted between two and nine times. The V call is TRBV9, the J call TRBJ2-1; D might be TRBD2 (5 bases). This CDR3 has 11 amino acids. CDR1 and CDR2 from the germline V gene are SGDLS and YYNGEE. The germline V and J ends were trimmed by 7 bases and 8 bases, with 10 bases remaining between them. DNA for the CDR3: TGTGCCAGCGGGAGTCTGTATGAGCAGTTCTTC. Its translation: CASGSLYEQFF.

V gene TRBV13 combines with J gene TRBJ2-3; 13 bases are shared with TRBD2. Unmatched junction bases numbered 5, after V lost 5 bases and J lost 3 bases. This CDR3 comprises 16 residues. Germline CDR1 PRHDT, CDR2 FYEKMQ (reference sequence). The CDR3: CASSTGLAGWTDTQYF. The CDR3 DNA reads TGTGCCAGCAGCACGGGACTAGCGGGATGGACAGATACGCAGTATTTT. The full variable domain, its missing parts supplied by reference TRBV13 and TRBJ2-3, is AAGVIQSPRHLIKEKRETATLKCYPIPRHDTVYWYQQGPGQDPQFLISFYEKMQSDKGSIPDRFSAQQFSDYHSELNMSSLELGDSALYFCASSTGLAGWTDTQYFGPGTRLTVL.

The V gene is TRBV28, the J gene TRBJ2-7; 7 bases line up with TRBD2. This CDR3 contains 17 residues. Germline V gene lookup returns CDR1 MDHEN and CDR2 SYDVKM. Germline trimming cut 2 bases from V and 1 base from J; bases unmatched to any gene: 11. The CDR3 DNA reads TGTGCCAGCAGTTTAGAGGTAGCGGGTACGGTATCCTACGAGCAGTACTTC. Translated, it gives CASSLEVAGTVSYEQYF.

The rearrangement links TRBV6-5 to TRBJ1-5; no firm D call. Germline CDR1 and CDR2: MNHEY and SVGAGI. This CDR3 is built from 13 residues. Trimming left V 2 bases short and J 1 base short, with 3 bases between. CDR3: CASSYRSNQPQHF. For the CDR3, the DNA is TGTGCCAGCAGTTACAGGAGCAATCAGCCCCAGCATTTT.